This TCR beta chain was captured by sequencing in a study of blood T cell repertoires in COVID-19. Cohorts were determined from participant-reported clinical history. Sequencing used immunoSEQ multiplex PCR; TCRdb keeps in-frame clones, though not all of them. The table includes about 220,000 clones, around nine tenths detected once. Germline CDR1 reads MDHEN; CDR2 reads SYDVKM. V lost 2 bases, J lost 6 bases, and 7 bases stayed unmatched. The CDR3 runs 15 residues. Material: PBMCs or T cells enriched from blood (not recorded which). This receptor was taken from a woman aged 50 to 60 with acute COVID-19. The chain links TRBV28 to TRBJ1-1; 9 positions match TRBD1. The CDR3 protein is CASSLGGTGPAEAFF. DNA for the CDR3: TGTGCCAGCAGTTTAGGAGGGACAGGGCCAGCTGAAGCTTTCTTT.